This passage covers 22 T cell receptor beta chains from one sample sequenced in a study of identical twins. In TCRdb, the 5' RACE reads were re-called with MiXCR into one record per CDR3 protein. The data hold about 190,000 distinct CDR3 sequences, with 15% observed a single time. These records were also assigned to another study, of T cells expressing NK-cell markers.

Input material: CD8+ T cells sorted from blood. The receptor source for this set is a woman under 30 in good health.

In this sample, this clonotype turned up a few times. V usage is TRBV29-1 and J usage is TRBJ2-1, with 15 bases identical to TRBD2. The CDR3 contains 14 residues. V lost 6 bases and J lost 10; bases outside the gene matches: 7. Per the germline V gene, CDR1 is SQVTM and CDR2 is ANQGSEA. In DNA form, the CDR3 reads TGCAGCGTGGCGGGGACTAGCGGGGGGAGAGAGCAGTTCTTC. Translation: CSVAGTSGGREQFF.

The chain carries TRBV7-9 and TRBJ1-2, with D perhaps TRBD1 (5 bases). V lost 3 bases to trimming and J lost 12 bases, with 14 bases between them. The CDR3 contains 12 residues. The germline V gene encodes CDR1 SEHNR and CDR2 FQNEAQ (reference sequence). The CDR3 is CASSFDSERNTF. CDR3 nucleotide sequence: TGTGCCAGCAGCTTCGACAGTGAAAGGAACACCTTC.

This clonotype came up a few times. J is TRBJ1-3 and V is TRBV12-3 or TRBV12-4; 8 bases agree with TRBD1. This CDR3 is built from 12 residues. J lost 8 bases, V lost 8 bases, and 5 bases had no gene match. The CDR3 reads CASGQGVDTIYF. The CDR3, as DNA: TGTGCCAGCGGACAGGGTGTAGACACCATATATTTT.

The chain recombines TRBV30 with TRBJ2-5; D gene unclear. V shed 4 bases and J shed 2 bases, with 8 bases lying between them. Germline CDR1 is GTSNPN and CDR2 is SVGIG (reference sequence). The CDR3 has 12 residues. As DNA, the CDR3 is TGTGCCTGGACAGCGCCACAAGAGACCCAGTACTTC. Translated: CAWTAPQETQYF.

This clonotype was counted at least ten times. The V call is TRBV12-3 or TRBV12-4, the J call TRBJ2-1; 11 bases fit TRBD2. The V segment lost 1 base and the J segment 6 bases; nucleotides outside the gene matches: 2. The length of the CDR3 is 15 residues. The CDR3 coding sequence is TGTGCCAGCAGTTTAGGGACTAGCGGGTCCAATGAGCAGTTCTTC. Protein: CASSLGTSGSNEQFF.

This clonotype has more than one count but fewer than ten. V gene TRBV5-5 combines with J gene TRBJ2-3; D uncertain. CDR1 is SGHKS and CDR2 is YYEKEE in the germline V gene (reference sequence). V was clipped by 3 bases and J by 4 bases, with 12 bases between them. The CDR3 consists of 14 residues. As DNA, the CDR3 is TGTGCCAGCAGCTATCGACACTCCGCAGATACGCAGTATTTT. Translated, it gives CASSYRHSADTQYF.

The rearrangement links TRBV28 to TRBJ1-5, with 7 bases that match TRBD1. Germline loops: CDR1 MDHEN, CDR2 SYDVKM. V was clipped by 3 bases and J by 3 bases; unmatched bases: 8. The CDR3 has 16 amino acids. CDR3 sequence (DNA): TGTGCCAGCAGTTTGGGTCGGGACAGTCCCAATCAGCCCCAGCATTTT. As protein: CASSLGRDSPNQPQHF.

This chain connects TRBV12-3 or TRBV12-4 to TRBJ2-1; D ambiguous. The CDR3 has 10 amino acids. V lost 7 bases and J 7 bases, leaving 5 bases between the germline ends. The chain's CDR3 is CASTSNEQFF. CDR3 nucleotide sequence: TGTGCCAGCACGTCGAATGAGCAGTTCTTC.

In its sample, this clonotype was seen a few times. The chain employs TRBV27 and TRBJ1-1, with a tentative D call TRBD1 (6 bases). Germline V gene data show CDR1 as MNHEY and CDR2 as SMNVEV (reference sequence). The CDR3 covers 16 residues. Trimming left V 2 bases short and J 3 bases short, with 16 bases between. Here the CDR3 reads CASSLVSGRGDTEAFF. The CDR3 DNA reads TGTGCCAGCAGTTTAGTATCCGGCAGGGGAGACACTGAAGCTTTCTTT.

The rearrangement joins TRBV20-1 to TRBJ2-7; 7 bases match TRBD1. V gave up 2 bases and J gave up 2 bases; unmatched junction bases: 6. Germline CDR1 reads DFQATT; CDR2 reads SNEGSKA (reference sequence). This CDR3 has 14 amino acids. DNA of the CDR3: TGCAGTGCTAGATGGGGACAGATTCCCTACGAGCAGTACTTC. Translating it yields CSARWGQIPYEQYF.

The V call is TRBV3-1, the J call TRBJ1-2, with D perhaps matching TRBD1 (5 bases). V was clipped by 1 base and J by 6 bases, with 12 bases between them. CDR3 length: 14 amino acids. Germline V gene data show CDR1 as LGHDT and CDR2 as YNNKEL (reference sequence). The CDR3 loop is CASSQVGDGHGYTF. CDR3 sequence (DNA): TGTGCCAGCAGCCAAGTGGGGGACGGTCATGGCTACACCTTC.

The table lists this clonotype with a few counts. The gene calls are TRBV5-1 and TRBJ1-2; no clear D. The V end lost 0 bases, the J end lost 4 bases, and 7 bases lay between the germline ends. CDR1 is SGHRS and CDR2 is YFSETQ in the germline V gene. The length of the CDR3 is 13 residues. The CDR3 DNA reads TGCGCCAGCAGCTTGGGGGCGTCCTATGGCTACACCTTC. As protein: CASSLGASYGYTF.

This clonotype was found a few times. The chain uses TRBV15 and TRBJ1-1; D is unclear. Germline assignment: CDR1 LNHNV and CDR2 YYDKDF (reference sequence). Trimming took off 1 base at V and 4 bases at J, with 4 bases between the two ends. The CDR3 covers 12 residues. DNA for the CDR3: TGTGCCACCAGCAGAGTGGGCACTGAAGCTTTCTTT. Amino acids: CATSRVGTEAFF.

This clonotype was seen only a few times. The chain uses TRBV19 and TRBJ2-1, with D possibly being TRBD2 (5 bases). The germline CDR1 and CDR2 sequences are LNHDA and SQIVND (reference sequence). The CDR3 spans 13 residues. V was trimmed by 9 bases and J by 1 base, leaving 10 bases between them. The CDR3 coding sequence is TGTGCCAGCTCCCGGGGTTCCTACAATGAGCAGTTCTTC. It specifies CASSRGSYNEQFF.

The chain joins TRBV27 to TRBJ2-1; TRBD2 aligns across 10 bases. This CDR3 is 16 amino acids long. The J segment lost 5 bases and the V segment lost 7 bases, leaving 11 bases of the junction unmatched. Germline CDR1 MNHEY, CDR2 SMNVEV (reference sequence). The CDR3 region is CASTSPGTSENNEQFF. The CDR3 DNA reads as TGTGCCAGCACCTCCCCAGGGACTAGCGAGAACAATGAGCAGTTCTTC.

This CDR3 reads CASSPSALRQSYEQYF. The CDR3 coding sequence is TGTGCCAGCAGCCCTTCCGCGCTAAGACAGTCCTACGAGCAGTACTTC. The chain is built from TRBV7-9 and TRBJ2-7; possibly TRBD1 for D (5 bases). Germline V gene sequence: CDR1 SEHNR, CDR2 FQNEAQ (reference sequence). The CDR3 extends over 16 amino acids. With 5 bases removed from V and 1 base from J, the gap between germline ends came to 18 bases.

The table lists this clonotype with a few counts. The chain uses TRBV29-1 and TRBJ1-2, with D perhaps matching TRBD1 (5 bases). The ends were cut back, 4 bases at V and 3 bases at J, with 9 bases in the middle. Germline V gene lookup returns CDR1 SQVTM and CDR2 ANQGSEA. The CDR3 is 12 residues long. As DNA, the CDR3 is TGCAGCGTTGTTCGGGACGACTATGGCTACACCTTC. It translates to CSVVRDDYGYTF.

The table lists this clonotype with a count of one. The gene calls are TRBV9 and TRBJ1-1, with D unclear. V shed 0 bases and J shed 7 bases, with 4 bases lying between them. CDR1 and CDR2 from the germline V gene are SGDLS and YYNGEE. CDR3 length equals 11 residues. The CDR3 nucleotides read TGTGCCAGCAGCGTAGGAGATGAAGCTTTCTTT. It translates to CASSVGDEAFF.

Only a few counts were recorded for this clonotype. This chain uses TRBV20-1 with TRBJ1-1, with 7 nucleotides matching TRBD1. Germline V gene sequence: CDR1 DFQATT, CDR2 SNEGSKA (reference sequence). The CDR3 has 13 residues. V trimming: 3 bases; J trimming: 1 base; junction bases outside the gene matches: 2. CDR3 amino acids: CSARTGRNTEAFF. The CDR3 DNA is TGCAGTGCTAGGACAGGGCGGAACACTGAAGCTTTCTTT.

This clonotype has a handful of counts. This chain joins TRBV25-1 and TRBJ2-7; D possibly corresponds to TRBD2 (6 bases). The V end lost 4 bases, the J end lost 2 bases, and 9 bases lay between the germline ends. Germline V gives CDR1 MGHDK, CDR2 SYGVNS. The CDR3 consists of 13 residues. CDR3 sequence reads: CASSGSGAYEQYF. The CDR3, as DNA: TGTGCCAGCAGTGGTAGCGGTGCCTACGAGCAGTACTTC.

The CDR3 DNA reads TGTGCCATCAGTGAGTCTAAGGGACCCTCCTACGAGCAGTACTTC. It codes for CAISESKGPSYEQYF. The chain is built from TRBV10-3 and TRBJ2-7; either TRBD1 or TRBD2 may supply D (5 bases each). CDR3 size: 15 residues. Germline V CDR1 and CDR2: ENHRY, SYGVKD. Trimming removed 0 bases at V and 0 bases at J, with 9 bases between.

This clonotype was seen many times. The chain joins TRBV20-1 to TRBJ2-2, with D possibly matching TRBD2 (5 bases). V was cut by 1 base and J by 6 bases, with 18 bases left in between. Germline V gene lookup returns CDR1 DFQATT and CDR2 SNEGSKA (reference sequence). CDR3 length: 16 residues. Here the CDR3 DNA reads TGCAGTGCTAGAGTACGGGATCACGGGGAATCCGGGGAGCTGTTTTTT. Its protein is CSARVRDHGESGELFF.